This TCR beta chain stems from a study of shared clonotypes between healthy human individuals. Study overall: CD4 naive cells filled three plates per donor, CD4 memory three, CD8 naive two and CD8 memory one. General study findings and limits: Non-shared clonotypes had lower generation probabilities than clonotypes shared by all four sorted-subset donors. Memory subsets generally showed lower estimated richness than naive subsets.

Method: immunoSEQ multiplex PCR; TCRdb's copy keeps in-frame clones and lacks some. The sample yields around 2.3 million clones, approximately 94% seen once. Among the donors, all were Caucasian adults who lived in Nashville, Tennessee. This clone showed up just once. No antigen is known for it. CDR1 and CDR2 (germline): MNHNS, SASEGT. The CDR3 length is 12 residues. V lost 6 bases, J lost 6 bases, and 8 bases lay in between. The receptor's source is a man between 18 and 29 years old in good health. V and J are TRBV6-1 and TRBJ1-4; TRBD1 might be the D (5 bases). Sequenced: naive CD4+ T cells sorted from blood. The subset here: CD45RA+ positively selected. The CDR3 DNA sequence: TGTGCCAGCAGGCAGGGATATGAAAAACTGTTTTTT. Translating it yields CASRQGYEKLFF.